These 11 T cell receptor beta chains were all obtained from the same sample, sequenced in a study of radiotherapy plus CTLA-4 blockade in lung cancer. Profiling relied on immunoSEQ multiplex PCR, and the TCRdb table lists in-frame clones only, not all of them. The sample holds 45,000 or so clones, approximately 76% seen once. Sequencing used peripheral blood, obtained from a patient treated with radiotherapy plus ipilimumab. The receptors stem from a human donor with non-small cell lung cancer who had stable disease on radiotherapy plus ipilimumab.

The V call is TRBV9, the J call TRBJ1-3, with D perhaps TRBD1 (6 bases). This CDR3 contains 15 residues. CDR1 is SGDLS and CDR2 is YYNGEE in the germline V gene. V was pared by 1 base and J by 3 bases, with 11 bases between. The CDR3 sequence is CASSVMGGGGNTIYF. Here the CDR3 DNA reads TGTGCCAGCAGCGTAATGGGGGGCGGTGGAAACACCATATATTTT.

The rearrangement uses TRBV5-6 and TRBJ2-7; D may be TRBD1 (6 bases). The CDR3 length is 15 residues. CDR1 is SGHDT, CDR2 YYEEEE, per germline. V lost 6 bases and J 3 bases, leaving 19 bases between the germline ends. The CDR3 protein is CASTERAGDFYEQYF. The CDR3 nucleotides are TGTGCCAGCACCGAAAGGGCAGGGGATTTCTACGAGCAGTACTTC.

V gene TRBV5-1 combines with J gene TRBJ2-5; D unresolved. The CDR3 contains 11 residues. CDR1 is SGHRS and CDR2 is YFSETQ in the germline V gene. Trimming pared 7 bases from V and 2 bases from J, leaving 6 bases between. The CDR3 coding sequence is TGCGCCAGCGCCGGACAAGAGACCCAGTACTTC. Translation gives CASAGQETQYF.

This clone has a single count. The chain has TRBV7-9 and TRBJ2-3; no clear D gene. The V and J ends lost 1 base and 1 base respectively, with 12 bases between them. The germline V gene encodes CDR1 SEHNR and CDR2 FQNEAQ (reference sequence). CDR3 length: 16 residues. The DNA of the CDR3 is TGTGCCAGCAGCTTAGAAGCGTCAGCCCGCACAGATACGCAGTATTTT. This gives the protein CASSLEASARTDTQYF. Variable domain in full (rest from reference TRBV7-9 and TRBJ2-3): DTGVSQNPRHKITKRGQNVTFRCDPISEHNRLYWYRQTLGQGPEFLTYFQNEAQLEKSRLLSDRFSAERPKGSFSTLEIQRTEQGDSAMYLCASSLEASARTDTQYFGPGTRLTVL.

In nucleotides, the CDR3 is TGTGCCACCAGCAGCGGCCCAGCTAGGGGAGAGACCCAGTACTTC. As protein: CATSSGPARGETQYF. The chain joins TRBV15 to TRBJ2-5; tentatively, D is TRBD1 (5 bases). Germline loops: CDR1 LNHNV, CDR2 YYDKDF (reference sequence). The CDR3 length is 15 residues. The V gene lost 3 bases and the J gene lost 4 bases, with 15 bases spanning the gap. Variable domain in full (rest from reference TRBV15 and TRBJ2-5): DAMVIQNPRYQVTQFGKPVTLSCSQTLNHNVMYWYQQKSSQAPKLLFHYYDKDFNNEADTPDNFQSRRPNTSFCFLDIRSPGLGDTAMYLCATSSGPARGETQYFGPGTRLLVL.

This clone showed up just a few times. The CDR3 DNA sequence: TGTGCCAGCAGCCCCCGGCCGCAAGGGAGCGGTTATGGCTACACCTTC. The encoded protein is CASSPRPQGSGYGYTF. The rearrangement joins TRBV7-8 to TRBJ1-2; no clear D. Germline assignment: CDR1 SGHVS and CDR2 FQNEAQ. Trimming pared 5 bases from V and 5 bases from J, leaving 21 bases between. This CDR3 is built from 16 residues. The complete variable domain, with remaining parts taken from reference TRBV7-8 and TRBJ1-2, reads GAGVSQSPRYKVAKRGQDVALRCDPISGHVSLFWYQQALGQGPEFLTYFQNEAQLDKSGLPSDRFFAERPEGSVSTLKIQRTQQEDSAVYLCASSPRPQGSGYGYTFGSGTRLTVV.

This clone was observed a few times. This rearrangement joins TRBV27 to TRBJ2-7; 7 bases line up with TRBD1. Germline CDR1 and CDR2: MNHEY and SMNVEV (reference sequence). Trimming took 2 bases from V and 3 from J; bases not matched to a gene: 4. CDR3 length: 14 amino acids. The CDR3 nucleotides read TGTGCCAGCAGTTTACAGCAGGGGGACTACGAGCAGTACGTC. Protein: CASSLQQGDYEQYV.

Only one count was recorded for this clone. The chain recombines TRBV5-6 with TRBJ1-1, with D tentatively TRBD1 (5 bases). Germline V lookup: CDR1 SGHDT, CDR2 YYEEEE. V dropped 4 bases and J dropped 4 bases, with 8 bases sitting between them. This CDR3 is 12 amino acids long. CDR3 nucleotide sequence: TGTGCCAGCAGCCCAGGGTTCACTGAAGCTTTCTTT. Translated: CASSPGFTEAFF.

This chain connects TRBV6-5 to TRBJ1-6; 9 bases line up with TRBD1. Germline V gene data show CDR1 as MNHEY and CDR2 as SVGAGI. The ends lost 10 bases at V and 0 bases at J; junction bases unmatched: 4. The CDR3 totals 15 residues. CDR3 in amino acids: CATMTGGSYNSPLHF. In DNA, the CDR3 is TGTGCCACCATGACAGGGGGCTCCTATAATTCACCCCTCCACTTT.

The V gene is TRBV7-6, the J gene TRBJ2-7; D is ambiguous. The CDR3 extends over 13 amino acids. Germline V gene data show CDR1 as SGHVS and CDR2 as FNYEAQ. Trimming shortened V by 4 bases and J by 7 bases, and 14 bases separated the two germline ends. The DNA of the CDR3 is TGTGCCAGCAGCTCAAGGCCAGGAGCGGAGCAGTACGTC. As protein: CASSSRPGAEQYV.

A few counts support this clone. The V call is TRBV14, the J call TRBJ2-2, with D uncertain. The CDR3 sequence is 15 residues long. Germline V gives CDR1 SGHDN, CDR2 FVKESK. V was trimmed by 0 bases and J by 7 bases, leaving 12 bases between them. The CDR3 sequence: CASSQDIKAFGELFF. CDR3 bases: TGTGCCAGCAGCCAAGATATTAAGGCTTTCGGGGAGCTGTTTTTT.